These 9 T cell receptor beta chains were all obtained from the same sample, sequenced in a study of beta chain features in type 1 diabetes. Study outcomes and limitations: Shorter TCRB CDR3s, moderately but significantly so, marked every one of the four CD4+ subsets in Type 1 diabetes patients.

The isolated RNA, all of it, was reverse transcribed, so expressed TCRB transcripts were what got sequenced. Assay used: immunoSEQ multiplex PCR; TCRdb lists only in-frame clones, some missing. The sample carries 310,000 or so clones, roughly 8.8% recorded once. Their antigen targets remain unknown. The sample comprised central memory CD4+ T cells from blood. The receptors shown here come from a man aged 30 to 39 with type 1 diabetes.

The rearrangement uses TRBV2 and TRBJ1-4; perhaps TRBD1 as D (6 bases). CDR1 SNHLY and CDR2 FYNNEI come from the germline V gene. V shed 6 bases and J shed 5 bases, with 16 bases lying between them. The CDR3 has 15 residues. The CDR3 here is CASRAGALRNEKLFF. Written as DNA, the CDR3 is TGTGCCAGCAGGGCAGGGGCACTTCGGAATGAAAAACTGTTTTTT. Drawing the rest from reference TRBV2 and TRBJ1-4, the complete variable domain is EPEVTQTPSHQVTQMGQEVILRCVPISNHLYFYWYRQILGQKVEFLVSFYNNEISEKSEIFDDQFSVERPDGSNFTLKIRSTKLEDSAMYFCASRAGALRNEKLFFGSGTQLSVL.

The genes are TRBV7-8 and TRBJ2-5, with D uncertain. Germline V gene data show CDR1 as SGHVS and CDR2 as FQNEAQ. The CDR3 sequence is 12 residues long. V was shortened by 3 bases and J by 2 bases, with 4 bases between the two germline ends. CDR3 region: CASSFGQETQYF. In DNA form, the CDR3 reads TGTGCCAGCAGCTTCGGTCAAGAGACCCAGTACTTC.

This clone was detected a few times. The V and J genes are TRBV2 and TRBJ1-1, with TRBD1 identical over 7 bases. After removal of 4 bases from V and 6 bases from J, the junction contained 8 bases not matched to a gene. Germline V gives CDR1 SNHLY, CDR2 FYNNEI. The CDR3 runs 14 residues. The CDR3 coding sequence is TGTGCCAGCAGTGTACAGGGGCGGGGATCTGAAGCTTTCTTT. This gives the protein CASSVQGRGSEAFF.

The sample holds a few counts of this clone. This chain uses TRBV9 with TRBJ2-1, with 15 bases that match TRBD2. From germline, CDR1 is SGDLS and CDR2 YYNGEE. Losses at the gene ends were 0 bases for V and 13 bases for J; bases not matched to a gene: 5. The CDR3 has 15 amino acids. CDR3 sequence (DNA): TGTGCCAGCAGCGTAGCTGGGACTAGCGGGGGGCACCAGTTCTTC. Translation gives CASSVAGTSGGHQFF.

Only a few counts were recorded for this clone. The genes are TRBV14 and TRBJ1-1; D uncertain. The V end lost 0 bases, the J end lost 7 bases, and 9 bases lay between the germline ends. The CDR3 length is 13 residues. Per germline, CDR1 SGHDN and CDR2 FVKESK. CDR3 in amino acids: CASSQDVRFEAFF. The CDR3 DNA sequence: TGTGCCAGCAGCCAAGACGTAAGGTTTGAAGCTTTCTTT.

CDR3 nucleotide sequence: TGTGCTAGTGGTTTGGGGTCAGGTTCCTTCACAGATACGCAGTATTTT. Encoded protein: CASGLGSGSFTDTQYF. This chain connects TRBV12-5 to TRBJ2-3, with D unresolved. V lost 1 base, J lost 2 bases, and 13 bases lay in between. CDR1 is LGHNT, CDR2 FRNRAP, per germline. The CDR3 has 16 amino acids.

This clone was counted between two and nine times. This rearrangement joins TRBV9 to TRBJ1-5; 7 bases agree with TRBD1. This CDR3 is built from 15 residues. Germline CDR1 SGDLS, CDR2 YYNGEE. J lost 7 bases, V lost 0 bases, and 7 bases had no gene match. Here the CDR3 reads CASSVEGTVGQPQHF. For the CDR3, the DNA is TGTGCCAGCAGCGTAGAGGGGACAGTAGGACAGCCCCAGCATTTT. The full variable domain, its missing parts supplied by reference TRBV9 and TRBJ1-5, is DSGVTQTPKHLITATGQRVTLRCSPRSGDLSVYWYQQSLDQGLQFLIQYYNGEERAKGNILERFSAQQFPDLHSELNLSSLELGDSALYFCASSVEGTVGQPQHFGDGTRLSIL.

The rearrangement uses TRBV23-1 and TRBJ1-1; 8 nucleotides align to TRBD1. TRBV23-1 is noted as an ORF with a role that remains uncertain. With V trimmed by 0 bases and J by 0 bases, 9 bases remained unmatched. This CDR3 region has 18 residues. This CDR3 reads CASSQSQQGDFMNTEAFF. CDR3 nucleotides: TGCGCCAGCAGTCAATCACAACAGGGGGATTTTATGAACACTGAAGCTTTCTTT.

This clone has just a few counts. V is TRBV30 and J is TRBJ1-5; D is unresolved. Trimming pared 1 base from V and 5 bases from J, leaving 6 bases between. This CDR3 is built from 12 residues. Germline CDR1 reads GTSNPN; CDR2 reads SVGIG (reference sequence). CDR3 protein: CAWSADYQPQHF. CDR3 nucleotide sequence: TGTGCCTGGAGTGCGGACTATCAGCCCCAGCATTTT.